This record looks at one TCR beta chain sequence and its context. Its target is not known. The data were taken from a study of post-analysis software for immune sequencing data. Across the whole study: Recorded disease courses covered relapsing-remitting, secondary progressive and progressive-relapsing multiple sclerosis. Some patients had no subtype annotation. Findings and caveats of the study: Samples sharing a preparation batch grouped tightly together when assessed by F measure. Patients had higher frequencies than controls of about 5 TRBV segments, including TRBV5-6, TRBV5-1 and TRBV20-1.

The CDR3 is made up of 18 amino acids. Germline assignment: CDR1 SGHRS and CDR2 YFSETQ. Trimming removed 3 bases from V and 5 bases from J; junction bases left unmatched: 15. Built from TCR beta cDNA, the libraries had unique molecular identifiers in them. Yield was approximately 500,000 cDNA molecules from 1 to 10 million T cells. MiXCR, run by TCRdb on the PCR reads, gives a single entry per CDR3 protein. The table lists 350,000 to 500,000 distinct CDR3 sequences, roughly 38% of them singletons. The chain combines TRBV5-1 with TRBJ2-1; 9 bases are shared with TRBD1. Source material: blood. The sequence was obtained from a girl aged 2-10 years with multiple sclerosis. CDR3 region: CASSSDRGNAQEHNEQFF. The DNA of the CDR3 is TGCGCCAGCAGCTCGGACAGGGGAAACGCCCAGGAGCACAATGAGCAGTTCTTC.